This note documents a single TCR beta chain sequence. Its antigen is still unknown. Trimming cost V 7 bases and J 2 bases; bases outside gene matches: 7. The CDR3 is made up of 14 amino acids. Germline V lookup: CDR1 SNHLY, CDR2 FYNNEI. The data originate from a study of CD8+ T cells in alopecia areata. Notes on the study in general: Scalp lesions, especially in alopecia totalis/universalis, had higher clonality than normal scalp.

As to treatment: oral pan-JAK inhibitor, 5-10 mg twice daily. TCR sequencing used cDNA made by reverse transcription of extracted RNA. Measured with immunoSEQ multiplex PCR; TCRdb has only the in-frame clones, and not every one. The data hold under 150,000 clones, with approximately 53% observed a single time. The rearrangement uses TRBV2 and TRBJ2-7; 8 nucleotides agree with TRBD1. This TCR derives from a human donor with alopecia areata. The specimen was CD4+ T cells sorted from blood, collected at week 4, from a patient treated with tofacitinib. In DNA form, the CDR3 reads TGTGCCAGCACTGACAGGGGCCCAACCTACGAGCAGTACTTC. It codes for CASTDRGPTYEQYF. Supplemented by reference TRBV2 and TRBJ2-7, the full variable domain reads EPEVTQTPSHQVTQMGQEVILRCVPISNHLYFYWYRQILGQKVEFLVSFYNNEISEKSEIFDDQFSVERPDGSNFTLKIRSTKLEDSAMYFCASTDRGPTYEQYFGPGTRLTVT.